This T cell receptor beta chain was profiled in a study of T cells in Graves' hyperthyroidism and ophthalmopathy. At the level of the study: Peripheral blood collection took place at initial diagnosis, before any treatment.

Template material for amplifying TCR beta CDR3 regions consisted of RNA transcripts. HTBI primers were the set used in a first-round RT-PCR of the TCR CDR3. Each CDR3 protein is one row after TCRdb ran MiXCR on the multiplex PCR reads. The table records hundreds of thousands of distinct CDR3 sequences, roughly 15% of them present only once. This clonotype was detected ten times or more. The CDR3 length is 15 residues. The germline V and J ends were trimmed by 4 bases and 3 bases, with 15 bases remaining between them. The germline V gene has CDR1 MDHEN and CDR2 SYDVKM. The rearrangement joins TRBV28 to TRBJ2-5; unclear D gene. The sample taken for sequencing was blood. The origin of this receptor is a woman in her thirties or forties with Graves' ophthalmopathy. CDR3 amino acids: CASSYLLPDEETQYF. The CDR3 DNA is TGTGCCAGCAGTTACCTTCTACCAGACGAAGAGACCCAGTACTTC.